This is a list of T cell receptor beta chains from one sample in a study of blood T cell repertoires in COVID-19. Libraries were prepared by immunoSEQ multiplex PCR; TCRdb keeps only in-frame clonotypes and omits some of them. The sample lists approximately 90,000 clones; about four fifths were seen once. The sample consisted of peripheral blood. The receptors were gathered from a man between 65 and 85 years old with COVID-19, enrolled during active disease. Both conserved end residues are part of each CDR3. A D gene is named only where the DNA matches it firmly. Clone size, where shown, is once, few, many, or a class for clones that have expanded.

v_call: TRBV4-2; j_call: TRBJ2-1; clone_size: -; d_call: TRBD2; cdr3_nt: TGTGCCAGCAGCACCCGAGCGGGAGGGCCGTATGAGCAGTTCTTC; cdr3_aa: CASSTRAGGPYEQFF
v_call: TRBV30; j_call: TRBJ2-7; clone_size: -; d_call: -; cdr3_nt: TGTGCCTGGAGTGCTACAGGGCGTGGGCAGTACTTC; cdr3_aa: CAWSATGRGQYF
v_call: TRBV4-1; j_call: TRBJ1-2; clone_size: once; d_call: TRBD1; cdr3_nt: TGCGCCAGCAGCCAAGGGGGACAGGCGCCGAACCTCTATGGCTACACCTTC; cdr3_aa: CASSQGGQAPNLYGYTF
v_call: TRBV18; j_call: TRBJ1-6; clone_size: -; d_call: -; cdr3_nt: TGTGCCAGCTCACCACTCCCCCTTAATTCACCCCTCCACTTT; cdr3_aa: CASSPLPLNSPLHF
v_call: TRBV2; j_call: TRBJ2-7; clone_size: -; d_call: -; cdr3_nt: TGTGCCAGCAGTGAAGGAGGCCGTTCCTACGAGCAGTACTTC; cdr3_aa: CASSEGGRSYEQYF
v_call: TRBV5-6; j_call: TRBJ2-4; clone_size: -; d_call: TRBD1; cdr3_nt: TGTGCCAGCAGCTTGGTTGAGGGGGCGGACATTCAGTACTTC; cdr3_aa: CASSLVEGADIQYF
v_call: TRBV5-4; j_call: TRBJ1-2; clone_size: -; d_call: TRBD1; cdr3_nt: TGTGCCAGCAGCTCCTCCAGGGGGCAGAGCTATGGCTACACCTTC; cdr3_aa: CASSSSRGQSYGYTF
v_call: TRBV19; j_call: TRBJ1-1; clone_size: -; d_call: -; cdr3_nt: TGTGCCAGTAGTCCACCTCAGGGATGGGACACTGAAGCTTTCTTT; cdr3_aa: CASSPPQGWDTEAFF
v_call: TRBV9; j_call: TRBJ2-7; clone_size: -; d_call: -; cdr3_nt: TGTGCCAGCAGCGTAGAGTCCTGGGGGCACGAGCAGTACTTC; cdr3_aa: CASSVESWGHEQYF
v_call: TRBV27; j_call: TRBJ1-1; clone_size: -; d_call: -; cdr3_nt: TGTGCCAGCAGTTTATCGGGAGGGTGGGGCACTGAAGCTTTCTTT; cdr3_aa: CASSLSGGWGTEAFF
v_call: TRBV6-2/TRBV6-3; j_call: TRBJ2-4; clone_size: few; d_call: -; cdr3_nt: TGTGCCAGCAGTTACCGGGGAGTCAACATTCAGTACTTC; cdr3_aa: CASSYRGVNIQYF
v_call: TRBV3-1/TRBV3-2; j_call: TRBJ2-6; clone_size: -; d_call: -; cdr3_nt: TGTGCCAGCAGCCAAGATCTCGGTAGGGGCACTGGGGCCAACGTCCTGACTTTC; cdr3_aa: CASSQDLGRGTGANVLTF
v_call: TRBV23-1; j_call: TRBJ1-5; clone_size: -; d_call: TRBD1; cdr3_nt: TGCGCCAGCAGTCAGCCGACAGGGAAGGGCAATCAGCCCCAGCATTTT; cdr3_aa: CASSQPTGKGNQPQHF
v_call: TRBV11-2; j_call: TRBJ2-1; clone_size: -; d_call: TRBD2; cdr3_nt: TGTGCCAGCAGCCCAACGCGTCTAGCGGGTGGGAATGAGCAGTTCTTC; cdr3_aa: CASSPTRLAGGNEQFF
v_call: TRBV18; j_call: TRBJ2-1; clone_size: -; d_call: TRBD1; cdr3_nt: TGTGCCAGCTCACCGGGGCAGGGGGCCTCTAGGGATGAGCAGTTCTTC; cdr3_aa: CASSPGQGASRDEQFF
v_call: TRBV7-2; j_call: TRBJ1-2; clone_size: -; d_call: TRBD1; cdr3_nt: TGTGCCAGCAGCTTTGGGACAGGGACTTTCTATGGCTACACCTTC; cdr3_aa: CASSFGTGTFYGYTF
v_call: TRBV5-1; j_call: TRBJ1-2; clone_size: -; d_call: -; cdr3_nt: TGCGCCAGCAGCTTGTTTCCAGGTGTCTATGGCTACACCTTC; cdr3_aa: CASSLFPGVYGYTF
v_call: TRBV6-8; j_call: TRBJ1-1; clone_size: -; d_call: -; cdr3_nt: TGTGCCAGCAGCCGAGGGCCCGAAGCTTTCTTT; cdr3_aa: CASSRGPEAFF
v_call: TRBV4-1; j_call: TRBJ1-1; clone_size: -; d_call: -; cdr3_nt: TGCGCCAGCAGCCAAGCGGGGACAGAAGCTTTCTTT; cdr3_aa: CASSQAGTEAFF
v_call: TRBV7-2; j_call: TRBJ2-7; clone_size: -; d_call: TRBD2; cdr3_nt: TGTGCCAGCAGTCGGACTAGCGTCTTGGGCGAGCAGTACTTC; cdr3_aa: CASSRTSVLGEQYF
v_call: TRBV27; j_call: TRBJ1-1; clone_size: -; d_call: -; cdr3_nt: TGTGCCAGCAGCCAAAACAGGCTCTCAAACACTGAAGCTTTCTTT; cdr3_aa: CASSQNRLSNTEAFF
v_call: TRBV28; j_call: TRBJ2-7; clone_size: -; d_call: TRBD1; cdr3_nt: TGTGCCAGCAGTGGGAATACCGGGACAGGGGCGTACTACGAGCAGTACTTC; cdr3_aa: CASSGNTGTGAYYEQYF
v_call: TRBV12-3/TRBV12-4; j_call: TRBJ1-1; clone_size: -; d_call: -; cdr3_nt: TGTGCCAGCAGTTTAGGGGTGAAAGGGGCGCCTTTCTTT; cdr3_aa: CASSLGVKGAPFF
v_call: TRBV7-9; j_call: TRBJ2-7; clone_size: -; d_call: TRBD2; cdr3_nt: TGTGCCAGCAGCTTGAGCGGGGGGTTGAACGAGCAGTACTTC; cdr3_aa: CASSLSGGLNEQYF
v_call: TRBV6-2/TRBV6-3; j_call: TRBJ1-5; clone_size: -; d_call: TRBD1; cdr3_nt: TGTGCCAGCAGTTATTCCGGGACAGATTTAACGTTTAATCAGCCCCAGCATTTT; cdr3_aa: CASSYSGTDLTFNQPQHF
v_call: TRBV30; j_call: TRBJ2-2; clone_size: once; d_call: -; cdr3_nt: TGTGCCTGGAGTGTCTGGAGTGGAACTCCTGGCGGGGAGCTGTTTTTT; cdr3_aa: CAWSVWSGTPGGELFF
v_call: TRBV4-3; j_call: TRBJ2-5; clone_size: -; d_call: -; cdr3_nt: TGCGCCAGCAGCCAAGATCAGGAGACCCAGTACTTC; cdr3_aa: CASSQDQETQYF
v_call: TRBV5-4; j_call: TRBJ1-6; clone_size: -; d_call: TRBD1; cdr3_nt: TGTGCCAGCAGCCAAGGGGGACAGGGGAATTCACCCCTCCACTTT; cdr3_aa: CASSQGGQGNSPLHF
v_call: TRBV6-5; j_call: TRBJ1-1; clone_size: -; d_call: -; cdr3_nt: TGTGCCAGCAGTTGGGGCGGACCCTCTGAAGCTTTCTTT; cdr3_aa: CASSWGGPSEAFF
v_call: TRBV10-3; j_call: TRBJ1-5; clone_size: -; d_call: TRBD1; cdr3_nt: TGTGCCATCAGGGACAGGGTCGATCAGCCCCAGCATTTT; cdr3_aa: CAIRDRVDQPQHF
v_call: TRBV13; j_call: TRBJ1-2; clone_size: -; d_call: -; cdr3_nt: TGTGCCAGCAGCGGGCAGGGTTTTGGCTACACCTTC; cdr3_aa: CASSGQGFGYTF
v_call: TRBV19; j_call: TRBJ2-1; clone_size: -; d_call: TRBD2; cdr3_nt: TGTGCCAGTAGTATGGGCCTAGCGGGGGCCGTTTCCTTCTTC; cdr3_aa: CASSMGLAGAVSFF
v_call: TRBV27; j_call: TRBJ1-2; clone_size: -; d_call: -; cdr3_nt: TGTGCCAGCCTGGGCCCGGGAGTCCTTGGCTACACCTTC; cdr3_aa: CASLGPGVLGYTF
v_call: TRBV9; j_call: TRBJ2-2; clone_size: few; d_call: -; cdr3_nt: TGTGCCAGCAGCGTAGGTGCGGGGCAGAACACCGGGGAGCTGTTTTTT; cdr3_aa: CASSVGAGQNTGELFF
v_call: TRBV6-6; j_call: TRBJ2-7; clone_size: -; d_call: TRBD2; cdr3_nt: TGTGCCAGCAGTGACCCGGGGGGGAGCTCCTACGAGCAGTACTTC; cdr3_aa: CASSDPGGSSYEQYF
v_call: TRBV18; j_call: TRBJ1-1; clone_size: once; d_call: TRBD1; cdr3_nt: TGTGCCAGCTCACCGAACAGGGGCCTGGAGACTGAAGCTTTCTTT; cdr3_aa: CASSPNRGLETEAFF
v_call: TRBV29-1; j_call: TRBJ2-4; clone_size: -; d_call: -; cdr3_nt: TGCAGCGTAACCGGGACATTGAAAAACATTCAGTACTTC; cdr3_aa: CSVTGTLKNIQYF
v_call: TRBV7-9; j_call: TRBJ2-7; clone_size: once; d_call: -; cdr3_nt: TGTGCCAGCAGCTCGACAGTTTACGAGCAGTACTTC; cdr3_aa: CASSSTVYEQYF
v_call: TRBV12-3/TRBV12-4; j_call: TRBJ2-1; clone_size: -; d_call: TRBD2; cdr3_nt: TGTGCCAGCAGGGGCGGGGGGCTTCAAGAGCAGTTCTTC; cdr3_aa: CASRGGGLQEQFF
v_call: TRBV7-9; j_call: TRBJ1-5; clone_size: -; d_call: -; cdr3_nt: TGTGCCAGCAGCTTAACAGTGGGCCAGCCCCAGCATTTT; cdr3_aa: CASSLTVGQPQHF